This T cell receptor (beta chain) came from a study of T cell responses to AZD1222 COVID-19 vaccine. Study-wide findings and caveats: Possibly, clonal diversity was underestimated; donors were largely white British and included more females.

The method was immunoSEQ multiplex PCR; TCRdb's version includes in-frame clones alone and lacks a portion of them. The sample has 150,000 to 200,000 clones, 85% to 90% seen once. Details on this clone: The antigen is undetermined.

This CDR3 is built from 16 residues. Unmatched junction bases numbered 13, after V lost 3 bases and J lost 5 bases. Germline CDR1 reads SGDLS; CDR2 reads YYNGEE. This sample comprised peripheral blood, obtained on day 0 of AZD1222 vaccination. The chain carries TRBV9 and TRBJ2-7, with 8 bases matching TRBD1. This TCR was sampled from an adult in good health. CDR3 nucleotides: TGTGCCAGCAGCGCCGACCGACAGGGGCGCCACAACGAGCAGTACTTC. Its translation: CASSADRQGRHNEQYF. Full variable domain (remainder filled in from reference TRBV9 and TRBJ2-7): DSGVTQTPKHLITATGQRVTLRCSPRSGDLSVYWYQQSLDQGLQFLIQYYNGEERAKGNILERFSAQQFPDLHSELNLSSLELGDSALYFCASSADRQGRHNEQYFGPGTRLTVT.